Shown below are 25 T cell receptor beta chains from a single sample sequenced in a study of T cells in Graves' hyperthyroidism and ophthalmopathy. Authors of the study amplified TCR beta CDR3 regions from RNA transcripts. The TCR CDR3 first-round RT-PCR relied on the HTBI primer set. TCRdb processed the multiplex PCR reads anew with MiXCR; each CDR3 protein has one entry. This table holds under 650,000 distinct CDR3 sequences, around 15% found once. Sequencing input: blood. The receptors derive from a woman aged 25 to 39 with Graves' hyperthyroidism.

The sample holds many counts of this clonotype. J is TRBJ1-5 and V is TRBV30, with D possibly matching TRBD1 (6 bases). V was shortened by 4 bases and J by 4 bases, with 20 bases between the two germline ends. This CDR3 spans 16 amino acids. Germline values: CDR1 GTSNPN, CDR2 SVGIG (reference sequence). The CDR3: CAWKAVRDTRNQPQHF. In DNA, the CDR3 is TGTGCCTGGAAGGCTGTCCGGGACACCCGTAATCAGCCCCAGCATTTT.

The rearrangement links TRBV20-1 to TRBJ1-6; D gene unclear. The CDR3 totals 13 residues. Germline CDR1 reads DFQATT; CDR2 reads SNEGSKA (reference sequence). The V end lost 5 bases, the J end lost 4 bases, and 9 bases lay between the germline ends. The CDR3: CSASVQYNSPLHF. The CDR3 nucleotides are TGCAGTGCTTCAGTCCAATATAATTCACCCCTCCACTTT.

This clonotype has ten or more counts. This chain joins TRBV6-2 or TRBV6-3 and TRBJ1-1; D may be TRBD1 (6 bases). Per germline, CDR1 MNHEY and CDR2 SVGEGT. V lost 6 bases and J 2 bases, leaving 13 bases between the germline ends. The CDR3 consists of 14 residues. Written as DNA, the CDR3 is TGTGCCAGCAGCTACAGGGTAGTCAACACTGAAGCTTTCTTT. Its translation: CASSYRVVNTEAFF.

This clonotype was seen many times. For the CDR3, the DNA is TGCAGTGCTAGACCCCAGGACAATTTTCGCCTTGAAGCTTTCTTT. As protein: CSARPQDNFRLEAFF. This chain connects TRBV20-1 to TRBJ1-1; perhaps TRBD1 as D (5 bases). This CDR3 is 15 amino acids long. CDR1 DFQATT and CDR2 SNEGSKA come from the germline V gene (reference sequence). V was trimmed by 2 bases and J by 7 bases, leaving 20 bases between them.

The chain joins TRBV28 to TRBJ1-1, with a possible D match to TRBD1 (5 bases). Germline V gene data show CDR1 as MDHEN and CDR2 as SYDVKM. V shed 2 bases and J shed 1 base, with 14 bases lying between them. There are 16 residues in the CDR3. CDR3 bases: TGTGCCAGCAGTTTAGTCGCTGGGGGAGGGAACACTGAAGCTTTCTTT. It encodes CASSLVAGGGNTEAFF.

This clonotype turned up a few times. The chain combines TRBV10-3 with TRBJ2-1; 8 bases match TRBD1. CDR1 and CDR2 from the germline V gene are ENHRY and SYGVKD. CDR3 length: 15 residues. V lost 3 bases, J lost 7 bases, and 8 bases stayed unmatched. CDR3 amino acids: CAISDPGQGGNEQFF. CDR3 in DNA: TGTGCCATCAGTGACCCCGGACAGGGCGGTAATGAGCAGTTCTTC.

This clonotype was seen only a few times. This rearrangement joins TRBV10-3 to TRBJ1-2, with 11 bases matching TRBD1. Germline V gene data show CDR1 as ENHRY and CDR2 as SYGVKD. The CDR3 length is 13 residues. V was clipped by 7 bases and J by 4 bases; unmatched bases: 2. This chain's CDR3 is CAIKGTGGYGYTF. The CDR3, as DNA: TGTGCCATCAAGGGGACAGGGGGCTATGGCTACACCTTC.

This clonotype was recorded at least ten times. The rearrangement uses TRBV27 and TRBJ2-5; no reliable D call. The V gene lost 6 bases and the J gene lost 2 bases, with 10 bases spanning the gap. Germline CDR1 MNHEY, CDR2 SMNVEV (reference sequence). The CDR3 consists of 13 residues. In nucleotides, the CDR3 is TGTGCCAGCAGCCCCGACGAACAAGAGACCCAGTACTTC. This gives the protein CASSPDEQETQYF.

This clonotype was found many times. The J gene is TRBJ2-4, the V gene TRBV7-2; TRBD2 is a possible D gene (7 bases). Per germline, CDR1 SGHTA and CDR2 FQGNSA. This CDR3 is 22 amino acids long. V was shortened by 1 base and J by 0 bases, with 28 bases between the two germline ends. CDR3 region: CASSLGYGLRELGRGAKNIQYF. The CDR3 DNA reads TGTGCCAGCAGCTTAGGATATGGTTTGCGGGAGCTGGGCAGGGGAGCCAAAAACATTCAGTACTTC.

This clonotype was detected many times. CDR3 bases: TGTGCCAGCAGTGAAGCGAGGTCGGGACAGAGGATTTATGGCTACACCTTC. Protein product: CASSEARSGQRIYGYTF. The J gene is TRBJ1-2, the V gene TRBV6-1; 7 bases align to TRBD1. Germline V gene data show CDR1 as MNHNS and CDR2 as SASEGT. The CDR3 contains 17 residues. V shed 0 bases and J 5 bases; nucleotides not matched to a gene: 12.

In its sample, this clonotype was seen a few times. This sequence joins TRBV12-3 or TRBV12-4 and TRBJ1-1, with D perhaps TRBD1 (6 bases). V was shortened by 6 bases and J by 4 bases, with 18 bases between the two germline ends. The CDR3 totals 15 residues. The CDR3 DNA reads TGTGCCAGCAGCCCCCCTCAGGGGCCGAGCACTGAAGCTTTCTTT. It is translated as CASSPPQGPSTEAFF.

The J gene is TRBJ1-1, the V gene TRBV18; D is undetermined. This CDR3 region has 15 residues. The germline V and J ends were trimmed by 3 bases and 7 bases, with 18 bases remaining between them. CDR1 KGHSH and CDR2 LQKENI come from the germline V gene. CDR3 protein: CASSPRGSLNDEAFF. In nucleotides, the CDR3 is TGTGCCAGCTCACCTCGTGGGAGTCTGAACGATGAAGCTTTCTTT.

The rearrangement joins TRBV4-2 to TRBJ2-1; D is uncertain. This CDR3 is built from 16 residues. V lost 1 base and J lost 0, with 10 bases in between. Germline V gives CDR1 LGHNA, CDR2 YNFKEQ. The CDR3 coding sequence is TGTGCCAGCAGCCAAGTTTTGCGGAGCTCCTACAATGAGCAGTTCTTC. This codes for CASSQVLRSSYNEQFF.

This clonotype showed up just a few times. V and J are TRBV5-5 and TRBJ2-2; D remains unclear. This CDR3 is 16 amino acids long. CDR1 is SGHKS and CDR2 is YYEKEE in the germline V gene (reference sequence). V shed 7 bases and J shed 6 bases, with 22 bases lying between them. The DNA for the CDR3 is TGTGCCAGCTCTCTGGTGACTTCTCGACGTGCCGGGGAGCTGTTTTTT. Residues: CASSLVTSRRAGELFF.

This clonotype was recorded at least ten times. This chain joins TRBV5-1 and TRBJ2-2; a weak D match, TRBD2 (6 bases). Germline V gene data show CDR1 as SGHRS and CDR2 as YFSETQ. With 4 bases removed from V and 1 base from J, the gap between germline ends came to 11 bases. The CDR3 totals 15 residues. Written as DNA, the CDR3 is TGCGCCAGCAGCAATAGCGGTGTGAACACCGGGGAGCTGTTTTTT. It is translated as CASSNSGVNTGELFF. The variable domain in full, with the rest retrieved from reference TRBV5-1 and TRBJ2-2, is KAGVTQTPRYLIKTRGQQVTLSCSPISGHRSVSWYQQTPGQGLQFLFEYFSETQRNKGNFPGRFSGRQFSNSRSEMNVSTLELGDSALYLCASSNSGVNTGELFFGEGSRLTVL.

This clonotype has a count of ten or more. V gene TRBV5-1 combines with J gene TRBJ2-3, with 8 bases lining up with TRBD2. CDR1 is SGHRS and CDR2 is YFSETQ in the germline V gene. V trimming: 2 bases; J trimming: 4 bases; junction bases outside the gene matches: 3. The CDR3 length is 14 residues. The DNA for the CDR3 is TGCGCCAGCAGCTTAACTAGCGGAGCAGATACGCAGTATTTT. Its translation: CASSLTSGADTQYF.

This clonotype was detected many times. This chain connects TRBV27 to TRBJ2-2, with unresolved D. Germline CDR1 MNHEY, CDR2 SMNVEV (reference sequence). CDR3 length: 15 amino acids. The ends were cut back, 6 bases at V and 0 bases at J, with 11 bases in the middle. This chain's CDR3 is CASSPTYSNTGELFF. CDR3 DNA: TGTGCCAGCAGCCCAACTTACTCGAACACCGGGGAGCTGTTTTTT.

This clonotype has a handful of counts. The chain employs TRBV6-2 or TRBV6-3 and TRBJ1-5; D ambiguous. In germline, CDR1 is MNHEY, CDR2 SVGEGT. CDR3 length: 11 residues. V was pared by 8 bases and J by 6 bases, with 8 bases between. As DNA, the CDR3 is TGTGCCAGCGGAGGGAGTCAGCCCCAGCATTTT. This gives the protein CASGGSQPQHF.

This clonotype has more than one count but fewer than ten. CDR3 loop: CSVGDRGPYQETQYF. Written as DNA, the CDR3 is TGCAGCGTTGGAGACAGGGGTCCGTACCAAGAGACCCAGTACTTC. This rearrangement joins TRBV29-1 to TRBJ2-5, with 8 bases aligning to TRBD1. The CDR3 loop spans 15 amino acids. V lost 4 bases and J lost 0; bases outside the gene matches: 7. The germline gives CDR1 SQVTM, CDR2 ANQGSEA.

This clonotype was counted a few times. The chain uses TRBV15 and TRBJ2-1, with a possible D match to TRBD2 (6 bases). The CDR3 has 14 amino acids. The V end lost 8 bases, the J end lost 4 bases, and 15 bases lay between the germline ends. Germline CDR1 is LNHNV and CDR2 is YYDKDF (reference sequence). CDR3 sequence: CATRGTPLYNEQFF. The CDR3 DNA is TGTGCCACCCGCGGGACTCCACTTTACAATGAGCAGTTCTTC.

This clonotype was seen repeatedly, ten times or more. The chain links TRBV5-1 to TRBJ2-3, with TRBD2 as a possible D gene (6 bases). The germline gives CDR1 SGHRS, CDR2 YFSETQ. Trimming took 2 bases from V and 1 from J, leaving 11 bases between them. The CDR3 has 15 residues. The CDR3 DNA reads TGCGCCAGCAGCTTAACCCCTAGCGGCACAGATACGCAGTATTTT. Translation: CASSLTPSGTDTQYF.

The rearrangement joins TRBV9 to TRBJ2-1; D is undetermined. Germline V lookup: CDR1 SGDLS, CDR2 YYNGEE. This CDR3 has 14 residues. Between the trimmed V and J ends, which lost 0 bases and 15 bases, there was a span of 19 bases. The CDR3 loop is CASSVDPGSRDPFF. The DNA for the CDR3 is TGTGCCAGCAGCGTAGATCCAGGCTCGCGTGATCCGTTCTTC.

This clonotype was found a few times. This rearrangement joins TRBV19 to TRBJ2-1; 9 nucleotides align to TRBD2. The CDR3 length is 17 residues. V was pared by 3 bases and J by 2 bases, with 8 bases of the junction left unmatched. Per the germline V gene, CDR1 is LNHDA and CDR2 is SQIVND (reference sequence). CDR3 in DNA: TGTGCCAGTAGTATGAGGCCTAGCGGGGTTACCTACAATGAGCAGTTCTTC. This encodes CASSMRPSGVTYNEQFF.

V and J are TRBV5-1 and TRBJ2-1, with 8 nucleotides matching TRBD2. This CDR3 region has 16 residues. Germline lookup yields CDR1 SGHRS and CDR2 YFSETQ. The J segment lost 1 base and the V segment lost 4 bases, leaving 7 bases of the junction unmatched. The CDR3 loop is CASSPRAGASYNEQFF. The CDR3 DNA sequence: TGCGCCAGCAGCCCTCGAGCGGGAGCATCCTACAATGAGCAGTTCTTC.

This rearrangement joins TRBV7-2 to TRBJ1-4; D is unclear. The CDR3 is made up of 12 amino acids. Germline CDR1 is SGHTA and CDR2 is FQGNSA. The V end was cut by 5 bases, the J end by 7 bases, with 8 bases between. The CDR3 spells CASSQDAEKLFF. The CDR3 nucleotides read TGTGCCAGCAGCCAAGACGCTGAAAAACTGTTTTTT.